This entry features one T cell receptor beta chain sequence. As yet, its antigen is unknown. As for time point: 2013-2014 season, 7 days after vaccination. Subjects lived in the community and lacked influenza vaccine within the prior 6 months. The data are from a study of follicular helper T cells after annual influenza vaccination. General study points: ICOS+CD38+ cTfh clonality change tracked circulating plasmablast frequency change.

Sequenced by immunoSEQ multiplex PCR; TCRdb stores in-frame clones only, minus some. The sample holds 9,000 or so clones, more than 80% seen once. The CDR3 spans 15 residues. Germline values: CDR1 LNHDA, CDR2 SQIVND (reference sequence). Between the trimmed V and J ends, which lost 5 bases and 6 bases, there was a span of 17 bases. The clonotype originates from an adult who received the influenza vaccine. The chain recombines TRBV19 with TRBJ2-1; a weak D match, TRBD1 (6 bases). This specimen was CXCR5+ CD38- circulating T follicular helper cells from blood, taken 7 days after influenza vaccination. As to subset: circulating Tfh, non-naive CD4+CXCR5+PD-1+ (ICOS+CD38+ or ICOS-CD38-). The CDR3 DNA sequence: TGTGCCAGTAGTTTACGGGACAAACTCCCCAATGAGCAGTTCTTC. Its translation is CASSLRDKLPNEQFF.